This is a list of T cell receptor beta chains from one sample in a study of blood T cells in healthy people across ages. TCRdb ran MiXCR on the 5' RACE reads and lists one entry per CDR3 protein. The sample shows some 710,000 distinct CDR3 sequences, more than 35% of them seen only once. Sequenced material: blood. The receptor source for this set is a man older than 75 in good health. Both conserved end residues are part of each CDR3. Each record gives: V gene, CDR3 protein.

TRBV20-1,CSARDGGGRWNEQYF
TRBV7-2,CARSNGLTSTETQYF
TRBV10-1,CASSDRTSESGELFF
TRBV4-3,CASSPMTSGRANDETQYF
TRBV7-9,CASSLLTGDTQYF
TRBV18,CASSPSGIQETQYF
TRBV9,CASSAEGLAGFDEQFF
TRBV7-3,CASSEPGTATDTQYF
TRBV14,CASSQQGSGTEAFF
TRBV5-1,CASSPTGSGAFF
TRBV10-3,CAISEGGVYEQYF
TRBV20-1,CSASDRGAVNYGYTF
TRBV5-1,CASSRDRGNNSPLHF
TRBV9,CASSVDGTETYEQYF
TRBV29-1,CSVWTGPTDTQYF
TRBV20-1,CSALGAGGPHEQYF
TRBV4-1,CASSLRQGSYNEQFF
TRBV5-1,CASSTYGTGAYNEQFF
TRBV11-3,CASSLEPSADTQYF
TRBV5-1,CASAFSSSYEQFF
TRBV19,CASSIGQIPFGEQYF
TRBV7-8,CASSLLAGLAETGELFF
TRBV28,CASSNLRSHSNEQYF
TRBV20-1,CSARNRDREPWDTEAFF
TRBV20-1,CSASSGASTDTQYF
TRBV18,CASSPGENQPQHF
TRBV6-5,CASSQWEGDTQYF
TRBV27,CASSPRQGSDTQYF
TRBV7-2,CASSLVVNTDTQYF
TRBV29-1,CSAGAGTGTGVTQYF
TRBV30,CAWSVPRVRNQPQHF
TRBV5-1,CASSLQAGELYEQYF
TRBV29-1,CSVSGTGYEQYF
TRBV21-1,CASSKAPRNPTDTQYF
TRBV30,CAWSGDRGNRDQYF
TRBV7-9,CASSLGIQNNEQFF
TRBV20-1,CSAREDSYEQYF
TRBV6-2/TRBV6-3,CASSAPGLGVGYNEQYF
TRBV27,CASSLLSTSAETQYF
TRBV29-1,CSVGTGVGANVLTF
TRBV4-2,CASSQDLEGAGGYTF
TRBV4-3,CASSPLAGTGELFF
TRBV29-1,CSVANRARVWEQYF
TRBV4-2,CASSQELRLAGFGTDTQYF
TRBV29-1,CSAEVNYGYTF
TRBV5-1,CASSLSWRDTDTQYF
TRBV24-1,CATQEAGIYNEQFF
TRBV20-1,CSVPGLAGGRGDTQYF
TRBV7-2,CASRNAEREFTDTQYF
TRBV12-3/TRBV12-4,CASKPNLGANVLTF